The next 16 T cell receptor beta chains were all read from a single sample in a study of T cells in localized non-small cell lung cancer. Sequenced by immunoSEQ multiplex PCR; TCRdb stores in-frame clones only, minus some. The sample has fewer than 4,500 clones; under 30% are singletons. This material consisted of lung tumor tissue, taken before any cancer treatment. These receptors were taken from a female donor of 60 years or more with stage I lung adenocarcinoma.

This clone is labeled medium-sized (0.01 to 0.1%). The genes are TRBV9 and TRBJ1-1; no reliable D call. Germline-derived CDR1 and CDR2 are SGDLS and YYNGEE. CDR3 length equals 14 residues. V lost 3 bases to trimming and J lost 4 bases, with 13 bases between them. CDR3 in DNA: TGTGCCAGCAGCGCGAGATCGGCTCTCACTGAAGCTTTCTTT. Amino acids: CASSARSALTEAFF.

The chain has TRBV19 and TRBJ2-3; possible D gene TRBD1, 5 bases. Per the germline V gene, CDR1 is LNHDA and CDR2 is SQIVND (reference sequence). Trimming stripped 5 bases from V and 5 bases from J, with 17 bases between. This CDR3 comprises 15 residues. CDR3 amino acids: CASSLRGSLGDTQYF. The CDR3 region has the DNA TGTGCCAGTAGTCTAAGGGGCAGTTTGGGAGATACGCAGTATTTT.

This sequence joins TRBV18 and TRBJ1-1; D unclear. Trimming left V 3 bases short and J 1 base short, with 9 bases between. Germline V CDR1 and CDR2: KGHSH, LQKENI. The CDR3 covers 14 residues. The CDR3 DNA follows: TGTGCCAGCTCACCTAGGACTGAGAACACTGAAGCTTTCTTT. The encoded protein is CASSPRTENTEAFF. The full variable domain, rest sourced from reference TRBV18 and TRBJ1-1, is NAGVMQNPRHLVRRRGQEARLRCSPMKGHSHVYWYRQLPEEGLKFMVYLQKENIIDESGMPKERFSAEFPKEGPSILRIQQVVRGDSAAYFCASSPRTENTEAFFGQGTRLTVV.

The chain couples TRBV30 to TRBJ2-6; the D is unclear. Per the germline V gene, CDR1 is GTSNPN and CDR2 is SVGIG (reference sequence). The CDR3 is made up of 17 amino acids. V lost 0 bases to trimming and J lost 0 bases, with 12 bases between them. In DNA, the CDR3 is TGTGCCTGGAGTGTAACGGGTACGAACTCTGGGGCCAACGTCCTGACTTTC. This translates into CAWSVTGTNSGANVLTF.

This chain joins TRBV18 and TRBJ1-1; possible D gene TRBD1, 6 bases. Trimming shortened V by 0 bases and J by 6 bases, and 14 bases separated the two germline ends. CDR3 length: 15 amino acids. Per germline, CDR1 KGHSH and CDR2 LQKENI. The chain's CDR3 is CASSPPMQAGAEAFF. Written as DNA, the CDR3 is TGTGCCAGCTCACCACCGATGCAGGCAGGGGCTGAAGCTTTCTTT. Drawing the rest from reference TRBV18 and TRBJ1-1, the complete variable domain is NAGVMQNPRHLVRRRGQEARLRCSPMKGHSHVYWYRQLPEEGLKFMVYLQKENIIDESGMPKERFSAEFPKEGPSILRIQQVVRGDSAAYFCASSPPMQAGAEAFFGQGTRLTVV.

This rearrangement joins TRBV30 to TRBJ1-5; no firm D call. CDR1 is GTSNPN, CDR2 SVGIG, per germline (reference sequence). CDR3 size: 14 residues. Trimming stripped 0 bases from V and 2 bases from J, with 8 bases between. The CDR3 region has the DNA TGTGCCTGGAGTGTAGGTCTGGGCAATCAGCCCCAGCATTTT. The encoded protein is CAWSVGLGNQPQHF.

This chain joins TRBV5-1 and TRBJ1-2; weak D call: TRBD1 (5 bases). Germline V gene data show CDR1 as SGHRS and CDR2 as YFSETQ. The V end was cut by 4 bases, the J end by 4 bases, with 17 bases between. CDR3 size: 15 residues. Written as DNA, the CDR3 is TGCGCCAGCAGCCAATCGCTGGGACTGGGCTATGGCTACACCTTC. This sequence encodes CASSQSLGLGYGYTF.

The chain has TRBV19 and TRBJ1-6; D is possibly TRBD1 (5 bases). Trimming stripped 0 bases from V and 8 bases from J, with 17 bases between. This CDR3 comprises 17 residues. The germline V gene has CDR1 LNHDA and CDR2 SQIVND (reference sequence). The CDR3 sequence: CASSIEGGRGPHSPLHF. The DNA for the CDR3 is TGTGCCAGTAGTATAGAGGGGGGAAGAGGACCCCATTCACCCCTCCACTTT. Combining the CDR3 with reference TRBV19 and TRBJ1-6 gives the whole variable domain DGGITQSPKYLFRKEGQNVTLSCEQNLNHDAMYWYRQDPGQGLRLIYYSQIVNDFQKGDIAEGYSVSREKKESFPLTVTSAQKNPTAFYLCASSIEGGRGPHSPLHFGNGTRLTVT.

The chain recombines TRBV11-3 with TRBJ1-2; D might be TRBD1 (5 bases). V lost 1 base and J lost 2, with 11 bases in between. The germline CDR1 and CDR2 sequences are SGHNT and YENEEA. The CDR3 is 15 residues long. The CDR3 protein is CASSLGPGVNYGYTF. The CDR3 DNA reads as TGTGCCAGCAGCTTAGGACCGGGGGTAAACTATGGCTACACCTTC.

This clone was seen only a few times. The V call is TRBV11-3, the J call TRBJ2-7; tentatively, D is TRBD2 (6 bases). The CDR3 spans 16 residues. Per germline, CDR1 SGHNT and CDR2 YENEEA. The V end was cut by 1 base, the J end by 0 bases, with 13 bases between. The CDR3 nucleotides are TGTGCCAGCAGCTTAGGGCGCGGGGCCAGCTCCTACGAGCAGTACTTC. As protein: CASSLGRGASSYEQYF.

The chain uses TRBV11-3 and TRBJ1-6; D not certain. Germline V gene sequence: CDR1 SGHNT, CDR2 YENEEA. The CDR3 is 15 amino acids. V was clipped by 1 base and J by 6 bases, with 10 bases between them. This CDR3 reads CASSLGPGVNSPLHF. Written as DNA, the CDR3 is TGTGCCAGCAGCTTAGGGCCCGGGGTTAATTCACCCCTCCACTTT.

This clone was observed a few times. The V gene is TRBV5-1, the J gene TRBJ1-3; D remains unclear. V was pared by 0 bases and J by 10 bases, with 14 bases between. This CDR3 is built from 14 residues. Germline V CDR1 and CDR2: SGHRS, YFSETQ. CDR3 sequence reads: CASSLEAIEGTIYF. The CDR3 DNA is TGCGCCAGCAGCTTGGAAGCAATCGAAGGGACCATATATTTT.

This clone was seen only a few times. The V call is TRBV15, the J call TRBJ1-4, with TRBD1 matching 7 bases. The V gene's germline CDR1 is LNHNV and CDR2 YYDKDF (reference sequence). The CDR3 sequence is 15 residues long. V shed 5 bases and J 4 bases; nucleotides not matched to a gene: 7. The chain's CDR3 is CATSGYRGGNEKLFF. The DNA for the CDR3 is TGTGCCACCAGCGGATACAGGGGTGGTAATGAAAAACTGTTTTTT.

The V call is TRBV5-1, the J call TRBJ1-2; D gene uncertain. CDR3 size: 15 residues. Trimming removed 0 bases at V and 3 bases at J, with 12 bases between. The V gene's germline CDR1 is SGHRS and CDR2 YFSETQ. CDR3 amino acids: CASSLAGSEDYGYTF. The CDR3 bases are TGCGCCAGCAGCTTGGCGGGGTCCGAGGACTATGGCTACACCTTC.

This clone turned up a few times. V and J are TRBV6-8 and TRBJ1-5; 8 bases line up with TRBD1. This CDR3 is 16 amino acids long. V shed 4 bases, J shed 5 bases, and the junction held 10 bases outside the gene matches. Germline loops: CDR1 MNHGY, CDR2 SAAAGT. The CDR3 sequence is CASSLSGGQVDQPQHF. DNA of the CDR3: TGTGCCAGCAGTTTATCGGGGGGACAGGTAGATCAGCCCCAGCATTTT.

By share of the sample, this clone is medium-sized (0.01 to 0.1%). The CDR3 spells CASSFKDRDTDTQYF. The CDR3 bases are TGTGCCAGCAGCTTTAAGGACAGGGATACAGATACGCAGTATTTT. The chain combines TRBV11-3 with TRBJ2-3, with 8 positions matching TRBD1. V shed 3 bases and J 3 bases; nucleotides not matched to a gene: 5. CDR3 length: 15 amino acids. Looked up from germline, CDR1 is SGHNT and CDR2 is YENEEA.